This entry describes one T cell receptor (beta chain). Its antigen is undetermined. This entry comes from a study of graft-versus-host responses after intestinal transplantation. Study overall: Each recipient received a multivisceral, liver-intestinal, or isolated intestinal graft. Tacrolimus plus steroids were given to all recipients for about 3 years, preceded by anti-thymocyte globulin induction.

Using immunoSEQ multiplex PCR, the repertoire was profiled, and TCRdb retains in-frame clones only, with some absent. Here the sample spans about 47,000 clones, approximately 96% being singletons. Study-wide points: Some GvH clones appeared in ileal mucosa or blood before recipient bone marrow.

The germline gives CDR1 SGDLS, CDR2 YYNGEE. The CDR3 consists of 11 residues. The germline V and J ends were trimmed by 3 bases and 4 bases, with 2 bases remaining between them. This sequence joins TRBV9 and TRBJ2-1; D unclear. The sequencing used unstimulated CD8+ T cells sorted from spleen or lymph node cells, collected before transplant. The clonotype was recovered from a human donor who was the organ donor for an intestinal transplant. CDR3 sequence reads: CASSGYNEQFF. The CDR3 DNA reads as TGTGCCAGCAGCGGTTACAATGAGCAGTTCTTC.